The 3 T cell receptor beta chains presented below share a single source sample, sequenced in a study of beta chain features in type 1 diabetes. Expressed TCRB transcripts were sequenced, since all the RNA that had been isolated was reverse transcribed. Sequencing was performed with immunoSEQ multiplex PCR; in TCRdb, only in-frame clones are kept and a portion is missing. Among 330,000 or so clones, 15% to 20% were seen once, and the ten largest hold approximately 0.043%. Sequenced material: naive CD4+ T cells from blood. The receptors derive from a woman younger than 35 in good health.

This chain connects TRBV27 to TRBJ1-2, with TRBD1 as a possible D gene (5 bases). Trimming cost V 3 bases and J 8 bases, with 22 bases left between them. The CDR3 length is 16 residues. The germline CDR1 and CDR2 sequences are MNHEY and SMNVEV (reference sequence). The CDR3 nucleotides are TGTGCCAGCAGTTTGGACTCCGGGACTGGGGGAACGGGCTACACCTTC. Protein sequence: CASSLDSGTGGTGYTF.

The table lists this clone with a few counts. The chain uses TRBV30 and TRBJ2-5; D is perhaps TRBD2 (5 bases). The CDR3 is 12 amino acids. The ends were cut back, 4 bases at V and 0 bases at J, with 6 bases in the middle. CDR1 is GTSNPN, CDR2 SVGIG, per germline (reference sequence). The CDR3 sequence is CAWTGYQETQYF. CDR3 DNA sequence: TGTGCCTGGACGGGGTACCAAGAGACCCAGTACTTC.

The chain uses TRBV11-2 and TRBJ2-1; D is perhaps TRBD1 (6 bases). This CDR3 spans 13 amino acids. The germline CDR1 and CDR2 sequences are SGHAT and FQNNGV. Trimming removed 6 bases from V and 11 bases from J, with 17 bases in between. The DNA of the CDR3 is TGTGCCAGCAGAATGTATACAGGGAATAAGCAGTTCTTC. It specifies CASRMYTGNKQFF.